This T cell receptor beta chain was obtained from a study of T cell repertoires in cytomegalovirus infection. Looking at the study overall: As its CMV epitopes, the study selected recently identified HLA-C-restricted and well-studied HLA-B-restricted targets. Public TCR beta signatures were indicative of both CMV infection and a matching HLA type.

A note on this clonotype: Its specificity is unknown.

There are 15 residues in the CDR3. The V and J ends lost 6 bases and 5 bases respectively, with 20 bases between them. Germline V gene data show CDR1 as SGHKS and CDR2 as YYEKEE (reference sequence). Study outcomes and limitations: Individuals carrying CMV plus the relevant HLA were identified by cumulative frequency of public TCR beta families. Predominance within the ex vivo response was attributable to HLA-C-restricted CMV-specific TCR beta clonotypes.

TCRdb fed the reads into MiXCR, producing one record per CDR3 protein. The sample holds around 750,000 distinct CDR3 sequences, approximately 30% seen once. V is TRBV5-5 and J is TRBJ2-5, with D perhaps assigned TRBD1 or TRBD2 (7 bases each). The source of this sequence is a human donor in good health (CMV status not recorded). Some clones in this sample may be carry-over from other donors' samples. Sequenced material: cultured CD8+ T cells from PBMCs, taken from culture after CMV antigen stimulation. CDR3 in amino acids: CASTPGGGLGETQYF. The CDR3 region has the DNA TGTGCCAGCACCCCAGGGGGGGGCCTAGGCGAGACCCAGTACTTC.